Listed here are 5 T cell receptor beta chains from one sample, sequenced in a study of blood T cell repertoires in COVID-19. The repertoire was sequenced with immunoSEQ multiplex PCR; TCRdb's copy has only in-frame clones and lacks some. The sample holds around 81,000 clones, 88% seen once. The sequencing input was peripheral blood. The receptor set was obtained from a man in his 70s with acute or convalescent COVID-19.

The chain links TRBV28 to TRBJ1-4; 11 bases fit TRBD1. Germline V gene sequence: CDR1 MDHEN, CDR2 SYDVKM. The length of the CDR3 is 15 residues. V was clipped by 6 bases and J by 8 bases; unmatched bases: 8. This CDR3 reads CASRDRTGGREKLFF. The CDR3 DNA sequence: TGTGCCAGCAGGGACCGGACAGGGGGCCGGGAAAAACTGTTTTTT.

The gene calls are TRBV19 and TRBJ1-2, with a weak D call TRBD1 (6 bases). This CDR3 comprises 12 residues. The germline V and J ends were trimmed by 9 bases and 6 bases, with 14 bases remaining between them. The V gene's germline CDR1 is LNHDA and CDR2 SQIVND (reference sequence). The CDR3 sequence is CASKQGGDGYTF. CDR3 nucleotides: TGTGCCAGCAAACAGGGTGGCGATGGCTACACCTTC.

V is TRBV7-9 and J is TRBJ2-3; TRBD2 matches at 15 bases. CDR1 SEHNR and CDR2 FQNEAQ come from the germline V gene (reference sequence). Trimming removed 5 bases from V and 2 bases from J; junction bases left unmatched: 8. This CDR3 comprises 18 residues. The CDR3: CASSPGTSGRLHTDTQYF. The DNA for the CDR3 is TGTGCCAGCAGCCCTGGGACTAGCGGGAGGCTACACACAGATACGCAGTATTTT.

This clone has only one observation. V is TRBV28 and J is TRBJ2-7; TRBD1 is a possible D gene (5 bases). The germline V gene has CDR1 MDHEN and CDR2 SYDVKM. The germline V and J ends were trimmed by 2 bases and 2 bases, with 7 bases remaining between them. This CDR3 is 13 amino acids long. As DNA, the CDR3 is TGTGCCAGCAGTTTAACAGGAACCTACGAGCAGTACTTC. Amino acids: CASSLTGTYEQYF.

The chain uses TRBV7-8 and TRBJ1-1; tentative D call: TRBD1 (5 bases). Trimming took off 4 bases at V and 3 bases at J, with 15 bases between the two ends. Looked up from germline, CDR1 is SGHVS and CDR2 is FQNEAQ. CDR3 length equals 15 residues. CDR3 coding DNA: TGTGCCAGCAGCTGGGGGAGGGCGAGGGACACTGAAGCTTTCTTT. It codes for CASSWGRARDTEAFF.